This passage covers 25 T cell receptor beta chains from one sample sequenced in a study of T cell responses to AZD1222 COVID-19 vaccine. Data came from immunoSEQ multiplex PCR; TCRdb stores just in-frame clones and leaves some out. The table records about 82,000 clones, 85% to 90% of them present only once. Material: peripheral blood, obtained on day 0 of AZD1222 vaccination. The receptors derive from an adult in good health.

The V and J genes are TRBV18 and TRBJ2-7; the D is unclear. CDR1 and CDR2 from the germline V gene are KGHSH and LQKENI. Trimming cost V 3 bases and J 4 bases, with 10 bases left between them. The CDR3 runs 13 residues. Here the CDR3 reads CASSPTESYEQYF. The CDR3 bases are TGTGCCAGCTCACCGACCGAAAGTTACGAGCAGTACTTC.

The CDR3 sequence is CASSDGTRGYSNQPQHF. In DNA, the CDR3 is TGTGCCAGCAGCGATGGTACTCGAGGGTATAGCAATCAGCCCCAGCATTTT. This chain links TRBV2 with TRBJ1-5, with D hard to call. Looked up from germline, CDR1 is SNHLY and CDR2 is FYNNEI. V lost 6 bases to trimming and J lost 0 bases, with 18 bases between them. CDR3 size: 17 residues. Variable domain in full (rest from reference TRBV2 and TRBJ1-5): EPEVTQTPSHQVTQMGQEVILRCVPISNHLYFYWYRQILGQKVEFLVSFYNNEISEKSEIFDDQFSVERPDGSNFTLKIRSTKLEDSAMYFCASSDGTRGYSNQPQHFGDGTRLSIL.

This clone occurred once. The chain carries TRBV7-8 and TRBJ1-2; weak D call: TRBD1 (5 bases). The V gene's germline CDR1 is SGHVS and CDR2 FQNEAQ. This CDR3 is 15 amino acids long. V was trimmed by 5 bases and J by 2 bases, leaving 15 bases between them. The CDR3 sequence: CASSVTVGGNYGYTF. CDR3 DNA sequence: TGTGCCAGCAGCGTAACTGTGGGGGGGAACTATGGCTACACCTTC. Full variable domain (remainder filled in from reference TRBV7-8 and TRBJ1-2): GAGVSQSPRYKVAKRGQDVALRCDPISGHVSLFWYQQALGQGPEFLTYFQNEAQLDKSGLPSDRFFAERPEGSVSTLKIQRTQQEDSAVYLCASSVTVGGNYGYTFGSGTRLTVV.

The chain links TRBV5-1 to TRBJ2-5; maybe TRBD1 (5 bases). CDR1 is SGHRS and CDR2 is YFSETQ in the germline V gene. V was shortened by 2 bases and J by 0 bases, with 8 bases between the two germline ends. The CDR3 is 14 amino acids. The CDR3 region has the DNA TGCGCCAGCAGCTTTGACAGAAACCAAGAGACCCAGTACTTC. Translated, it gives CASSFDRNQETQYF.

CDR3 DNA: TGTGCCAGTAGGGATTTTCGGGGACAGGGGAGATCGAGAACCGGGGAGCTGTTTTTT. It translates to CASRDFRGQGRSRTGELFF. This chain uses TRBV19 with TRBJ2-2; 10 bases match TRBD1. CDR1 and CDR2 from the germline V gene are LNHDA and SQIVND (reference sequence). The CDR3 spans 19 residues. The trim removed 6 bases at V and 5 bases at J, leaving 18 bases unmatched.

The V call is TRBV5-8, the J call TRBJ1-2; no reliable D call. Trimming cost V 0 bases and J 1 base, with 13 bases left between them. The V gene's germline CDR1 is SGHTS and CDR2 YDEGEE. The CDR3 is 16 residues long. The DNA of the CDR3 is TGTGCCAGCAGCTTGGGGGAACAGAGGATTAACTATGGCTACACCTTC. It encodes CASSLGEQRINYGYTF.

The rearrangement uses TRBV28 and TRBJ1-5, with unresolved D. V gave up 5 bases and J gave up 2 bases, with 7 bases separating them. CDR3 length: 13 amino acids. The germline CDR1 and CDR2 sequences are MDHEN and SYDVKM. CDR3 residues: CASSPTGNQPQHF. The CDR3 bases are TGTGCCAGCAGTCCCACCGGCAATCAGCCCCAGCATTTT.

This rearrangement joins TRBV18 to TRBJ2-5, with 7 bases matching TRBD2. J was trimmed by 5 bases and V by 2 bases; bases with no gene match: 5. Per germline, CDR1 KGHSH and CDR2 LQKENI. This CDR3 region has 14 residues. CDR3 residues: CASSPWQGGETQYF. The CDR3 nucleotides are TGTGCCAGCTCACCATGGCAGGGAGGGGAGACCCAGTACTTC.

The chain joins TRBV9 to TRBJ2-7, with 7 bases lining up with TRBD1. The CDR3 loop spans 15 amino acids. CDR1 is SGDLS, CDR2 YYNGEE, per germline. Unmatched junction bases numbered 5, after V lost 0 bases and J lost 2 bases. The CDR3 reads CASSVAGGPTYEQYF. Written as DNA, the CDR3 is TGTGCCAGCAGCGTAGCAGGGGGTCCCACCTACGAGCAGTACTTC. The full variable domain, rest sourced from reference TRBV9 and TRBJ2-7, is DSGVTQTPKHLITATGQRVTLRCSPRSGDLSVYWYQQSLDQGLQFLIQYYNGEERAKGNILERFSAQQFPDLHSELNLSSLELGDSALYFCASSVAGGPTYEQYFGPGTRLTVT.

This sequence joins TRBV3-1 (or the pseudogene TRBV3-2) and TRBJ2-7, with no clear D. This CDR3 contains 12 residues. The germline V gene encodes CDR1 LGHDT and CDR2 YNNKEL (reference sequence). Trimming cost V 2 bases and J 1 base, with 3 bases left between them. The DNA of the CDR3 is TGTGCCAGCAGCCAACTTTCCTACGAGCAGTACTTC. It encodes CASSQLSYEQYF.

This clone has a handful of counts. The chain has TRBV29-1 and TRBJ1-1; unclear D gene. The CDR3 length is 13 residues. Trimming removed 4 bases at V and 4 bases at J, with 13 bases between. Germline loops: CDR1 SQVTM, CDR2 ANQGSEA. DNA for the CDR3: TGCAGCGTTGTAGTAAGGGAGGGCACTGAAGCTTTCTTT. Its translation is CSVVVREGTEAFF.

The V call is TRBV6-5, the J call TRBJ1-2, with 7 bases matching TRBD1. The J segment lost 0 bases and the V segment lost 10 bases, leaving 8 bases of the junction unmatched. The CDR3 consists of 14 residues. The germline V gene has CDR1 MNHEY and CDR2 SVGAGI. The CDR3 nucleotides are TGTGCCAACTCAGAGACAGGGACTAACTATGGCTACACCTTC. Its translation is CANSETGTNYGYTF.

V gene TRBV7-8 combines with J gene TRBJ1-2; D may be TRBD1 (5 bases). Per the germline V gene, CDR1 is SGHVS and CDR2 is FQNEAQ. The germline V and J ends were trimmed by 4 bases and 8 bases, with 14 bases remaining between them. The CDR3 has 13 residues. CDR3 coding DNA: TGTGCCAGCAGCTCCACAGGTGCACTAGGCTACACCTTC. Translation gives CASSSTGALGYTF.

This chain uses TRBV3-1 (or the pseudogene TRBV3-2) with TRBJ1-3; TRBD1 is a possible D gene (5 bases). V lost 0 bases, J lost 7 bases, and 22 bases lay in between. Germline CDR1 reads LGHDT; CDR2 reads YNNKEL (reference sequence). The CDR3 runs 18 residues. Written as DNA, the CDR3 is TGTGCCAGCAGCCAAGATTCTCAGGGCCGCGGCCAATTGAACACCATATATTTT. This sequence encodes CASSQDSQGRGQLNTIYF.

This sequence joins TRBV24-1 and TRBJ2-2; possible D gene TRBD2, 5 bases. The CDR3 contains 14 residues. Germline V gives CDR1 KGHDR, CDR2 SFDVKD. Trimming removed 5 bases from V and 3 bases from J, with 9 bases in between. CDR3 nucleotide sequence: TGTGCCACCAGTGCACGGGGATACACCGGGGAGCTGTTTTTT. As protein: CATSARGYTGELFF.

CDR3 sequence: CARNSTDKSASSYNSPLHF. CDR3 in DNA: TGTGCCAGAAACTCGACAGACAAATCGGCGAGCTCCTATAATTCACCCCTCCACTTT. The V gene is TRBV19, the J gene TRBJ1-6, with D possibly TRBD1 on 5 matching bases. CDR1 is LNHDA and CDR2 is SQIVND in the germline V gene (reference sequence). The V end lost 9 bases, the J end lost 0 bases, and 24 bases lay between the germline ends. CDR3 length: 19 amino acids.

A single count supports this clone. The chain couples TRBV6-1 to TRBJ2-1; D could derive from TRBD1 or TRBD2 (5 bases each). Trimming removed 2 bases at V and 1 base at J, with 12 bases between. Germline CDR1 is MNHNS and CDR2 is SASEGT. This CDR3 has 16 residues. Here the CDR3 DNA reads TGTGCCAGCAGTGAAATGGACTCAGGGTCCTACAATGAGCAGTTCTTC. This encodes CASSEMDSGSYNEQFF.

The CDR3 loop is CASSFYSYGYTF. In nucleotides, the CDR3 is TGTGCCAGCAGTTTCTATAGCTATGGCTACACCTTC. The rearrangement links TRBV28 to TRBJ1-2; no clear D gene. Germline assignment: CDR1 MDHEN and CDR2 SYDVKM. V dropped 3 bases and J dropped 4 bases, with 6 bases sitting between them. This CDR3 has 12 amino acids.

This clone came up once. The J gene is TRBJ1-2, the V gene TRBV10-2, with D maybe TRBD1 (5 bases). Germline CDR1 and CDR2: WSHSY and SAAADI. Trimming took 6 bases from V and 2 from J, leaving 13 bases between them. The CDR3 runs to 14 residues. The CDR3 DNA reads as TGCGCCAGCAGGGAAGAGGGGAGGAACTATGGCTACACCTTC. It codes for CASREEGRNYGYTF.

The V and J genes are TRBV27 and TRBJ1-1, with D possibly being TRBD1 (5 bases). Germline CDR1 and CDR2: MNHEY and SMNVEV (reference sequence). V was clipped by 5 bases and J by 3 bases, with 16 bases between them. This CDR3 comprises 15 residues. In nucleotides, the CDR3 is TGTGCCAGCAGTCTGACAGCTTTCTCGTACACTGAAGCTTTCTTT. Its translation: CASSLTAFSYTEAFF.

CDR3 nucleotide sequence: TGTGCCAGCAGCTTCGGACAGGGTGGCTATCGTGGGGGCTACACCTTC. It yields the protein CASSFGQGGYRGGYTF. This chain uses TRBV7-9 with TRBJ1-2, with TRBD1 identical over 8 bases. The CDR3 is 16 amino acids. Germline-derived CDR1 and CDR2 are SEHNR and FQNEAQ (reference sequence). Unmatched junction bases numbered 14, after V lost 3 bases and J lost 8 bases.

This chain connects TRBV27 to TRBJ1-6; the D is unclear. Germline V gives CDR1 MNHEY, CDR2 SMNVEV (reference sequence). V was pared by 2 bases and J by 6 bases, with 14 bases between. This CDR3 is built from 16 residues. The CDR3 DNA is TGTGCCAGCAGTTTAATCAAGGTTCAAACTAATTCACCCCTCCACTTT. This codes for CASSLIKVQTNSPLHF.

The sample holds a few counts of this clone. The rearrangement uses TRBV5-1 and TRBJ1-2, with no clear D. V lost 4 bases and J 6 bases, leaving 16 bases between the germline ends. Germline values: CDR1 SGHRS, CDR2 YFSETQ. This CDR3 comprises 14 residues. The CDR3 sequence: CASSIAGVVDGYTF. The DNA of the CDR3 is TGCGCCAGCAGCATAGCGGGCGTAGTCGATGGCTACACCTTC.

A few counts support this clone. The chain combines TRBV28 with TRBJ1-2, with D uncertain. Germline V gene sequence: CDR1 MDHEN, CDR2 SYDVKM. The V and J ends lost 6 bases and 5 bases respectively, with 34 bases between them. This CDR3 spans 20 amino acids. The CDR3 DNA sequence: TGTGCCAGCAGACGACAACAAAGTGGCAGGTATCTCCTTCGGGGATATGGCTACACCTTC. This encodes CASRRQQSGRYLLRGYGYTF.

This chain joins TRBV3-1 (or the pseudogene TRBV3-2) and TRBJ1-6; D uncertain. This CDR3 region has 15 residues. Germline CDR1 and CDR2: LGHDT and YNNKEL (reference sequence). V lost 3 bases and J 4 bases, leaving 10 bases between the germline ends. In DNA form, the CDR3 reads TGTGCCAGCAGCCACCCGGGATCATATAATTCACCCCTCCACTTT. Its translation is CASSHPGSYNSPLHF.